This is a list of T cell receptor beta chains from one sample in a study of radiation and T cells in renal cell carcinoma. Data came from immunoSEQ multiplex PCR; TCRdb stores just in-frame clones and leaves some out. This table holds some 60,000 clones, just over 75% found once. Sequenced here: blood, sampled from a patient whose treatment included radiotherapy and nephrectomy. The receptors were sampled from a man in his 60s with renal cell carcinoma. Each CDR3 is given with its conserved first and last residue. The order of the fields is V gene, clone size, D gene, J gene, CDR3 protein, CDR3 DNA. The D gene is left open where the match is weak. The size of a clone is reported for some rows only, either as once, few or many, or as a class for expanded clones.

v_gene: TRBV6-5; abundance: once; d_gene: -; j_gene: TRBJ2-5; CDR3aa: CASSYLQETQYF; CDR3nt: TGTGCCAGCAGCTATCTACAAGAGACCCAGTACTTC
v_gene: TRBV5-4; abundance: -; d_gene: -; j_gene: TRBJ2-3; CDR3aa: CASSLSLAWEVTDTQYF; CDR3nt: TGTGCCAGCAGCTTGTCTCTAGCGTGGGAGGTGACAGATACGCAGTATTTT
v_gene: TRBV7-2; abundance: -; d_gene: -; j_gene: TRBJ2-7; CDR3aa: CASSLRGVEQYF; CDR3nt: TGTGCCAGCAGCTTACGCGGGGTCGAGCAGTACTTC
v_gene: TRBV5-1; abundance: once; d_gene: TRBD1; j_gene: TRBJ1-2; CDR3aa: CASSLTGTGGDGYTF; CDR3nt: TGCGCCAGCAGCTTGACCGGGACAGGGGGAGATGGCTACACCTTC
v_gene: TRBV19; abundance: -; d_gene: -; j_gene: TRBJ1-4; CDR3aa: CASSPPGGPGRKEKLFF; CDR3nt: TGTGCCAGTAGTCCCCCGGGGGGCCCAGGAAGGAAGGAAAAACTGTTTTTT
v_gene: TRBV19; abundance: -; d_gene: TRBD1; j_gene: TRBJ2-2; CDR3aa: CASRLDRVGGELFF; CDR3nt: TGTGCCAGTAGGCTCGACAGGGTTGGTGGGGAGCTGTTTTTT
v_gene: TRBV18; abundance: -; d_gene: -; j_gene: TRBJ1-1; CDR3aa: CASSPEGGGLNTEAFF; CDR3nt: TGTGCCAGCTCACCTGAGGGGGGGGGCTTGAACACTGAAGCTTTCTTT
v_gene: TRBV27; abundance: -; d_gene: -; j_gene: TRBJ1-5; CDR3aa: CASSSPNQPQHF; CDR3nt: TGTGCCAGCAGCTCTCCCAATCAGCCCCAGCATTTT
v_gene: TRBV19; abundance: -; d_gene: -; j_gene: TRBJ2-5; CDR3aa: CASSPPFETQYF; CDR3nt: TGTGCCAGTAGTCCCCCCTTCGAGACCCAGTACTTC
v_gene: TRBV2; abundance: -; d_gene: TRBD1; j_gene: TRBJ1-6; CDR3aa: CASRDTGGKPPNYNSPLHF; CDR3nt: TGTGCCAGCAGAGATACAGGGGGCAAGCCACCCAACTATAATTCACCCCTCCACTTT
v_gene: TRBV7-6; abundance: -; d_gene: TRBD2; j_gene: TRBJ2-1; CDR3aa: CASSPTRGTYNEQFF; CDR3nt: TGTGCCAGCAGCCCAACGCGGGGGACCTACAATGAGCAGTTCTTC
v_gene: TRBV5-1; abundance: -; d_gene: TRBD1; j_gene: TRBJ1-1; CDR3aa: CASSLAHQHRGSTEAFF; CDR3nt: TGCGCCAGCAGCTTGGCCCACCAACACAGGGGGTCTACTGAAGCTTTCTTT
v_gene: TRBV7-2; abundance: once; d_gene: TRBD2; j_gene: TRBJ2-7; CDR3aa: CASSLAVSGANYEQYF; CDR3nt: TGTGCCAGCAGCTTAGCTGTTAGCGGGGCCAACTACGAGCAGTACTTC
v_gene: TRBV5-6; abundance: -; d_gene: -; j_gene: TRBJ2-1; CDR3aa: CASSSTGTPYNEQFF; CDR3nt: TGTGCCAGCAGCTCCACAGGGACCCCCTACAATGAGCAGTTCTTC
v_gene: TRBV27; abundance: -; d_gene: -; j_gene: TRBJ2-1; CDR3aa: CASSLNSYNEQFF; CDR3nt: TGTGCCAGCAGTTTGAATAGCTACAATGAGCAGTTCTTC
v_gene: TRBV5-6; abundance: -; d_gene: -; j_gene: TRBJ2-5; CDR3aa: CASSLARGSVQETQYF; CDR3nt: TGTGCCAGCAGCTTAGCACGGGGCTCCGTCCAAGAGACCCAGTACTTC
v_gene: TRBV27; abundance: -; d_gene: -; j_gene: TRBJ2-1; CDR3aa: CASSQIGNEQFF; CDR3nt: TGTGCCAGCAGTCAAATCGGCAATGAGCAGTTCTTC
v_gene: TRBV2; abundance: -; d_gene: -; j_gene: TRBJ1-4; CDR3aa: CASSDVRVTNEKLFF; CDR3nt: TGTGCCAGCAGTGATGTTAGGGTTACTAATGAAAAACTGTTTTTT
v_gene: TRBV2; abundance: -; d_gene: TRBD1; j_gene: TRBJ2-1; CDR3aa: CARTGTGAYNEQFF; CDR3nt: TGTGCCAGAACTGGGACAGGGGCCTACAATGAGCAGTTCTTC
v_gene: TRBV9; abundance: -; d_gene: -; j_gene: TRBJ2-1; CDR3aa: CASSVEASRYNEQFF; CDR3nt: TGTGCCAGCAGCGTAGAGGCTAGCCGTTACAATGAGCAGTTCTTC
v_gene: TRBV18; abundance: -; d_gene: TRBD2; j_gene: TRBJ2-3; CDR3aa: CASSPPGGASTDTQYF; CDR3nt: TGTGCCAGCTCCCCGCCGGGGGGAGCTAGCACAGATACGCAGTATTTT
v_gene: TRBV7-9; abundance: -; d_gene: TRBD2; j_gene: TRBJ2-7; CDR3aa: CASITISSGGSYEQYF; CDR3nt: TGTGCCAGCATCACTATATCTAGCGGGGGCTCCTACGAGCAGTACTTC
v_gene: TRBV7-2; abundance: once; d_gene: -; j_gene: TRBJ2-3; CDR3aa: CASSLGPRGADTQYF; CDR3nt: TGTGCCAGCAGCTTAGGCCCCAGGGGAGCAGATACGCAGTATTTT
v_gene: TRBV2; abundance: -; d_gene: TRBD1; j_gene: TRBJ1-2; CDR3aa: CASSEGSLRTGENYGYTF; CDR3nt: TGTGCCAGCAGTGAGGGATCTTTGCGGACAGGGGAGAACTATGGCTACACCTTC
v_gene: TRBV5-8; abundance: once; d_gene: -; j_gene: TRBJ1-3; CDR3aa: CASSRGLSGNTIYF; CDR3nt: TGTGCCAGTTCGCGAGGGCTCTCTGGAAACACCATATATTTT
v_gene: TRBV30; abundance: -; d_gene: -; j_gene: TRBJ1-5; CDR3aa: CAWSPGRANQPQHF; CDR3nt: TGTGCCTGGAGTCCCGGGAGAGCAAATCAGCCCCAGCATTTT
v_gene: TRBV6-4; abundance: -; d_gene: TRBD2; j_gene: TRBJ2-1; CDR3aa: CASSDSGRGGGNEQFF; CDR3nt: TGTGCCAGCAGTGACTCTGGGCGGGGGGGAGGCAATGAGCAGTTCTTC
v_gene: TRBV27; abundance: -; d_gene: -; j_gene: TRBJ2-7; CDR3aa: CASSFPGTEQYF; CDR3nt: TGTGCCAGCAGTTTTCCGGGGACCGAGCAGTACTTC
v_gene: TRBV6-5; abundance: -; d_gene: -; j_gene: TRBJ1-4; CDR3aa: CASSPDLGLNEKLFF; CDR3nt: TGTGCCAGCAGTCCCGACCTTGGCCTTAATGAAAAACTGTTTTTT
v_gene: TRBV5-1; abundance: -; d_gene: TRBD1; j_gene: TRBJ1-4; CDR3aa: CASSIGDRVRGEKLFF; CDR3nt: TGCGCCAGCAGCATCGGGGACAGGGTACGTGGTGAAAAACTGTTTTTT
v_gene: TRBV7-2; abundance: -; d_gene: -; j_gene: TRBJ1-1; CDR3aa: CASSLVGRPEAFF; CDR3nt: TGTGCCAGCAGCTTAGTTGGGAGACCCGAAGCTTTCTTT
v_gene: TRBV27; abundance: -; d_gene: -; j_gene: TRBJ1-4; CDR3aa: CASSLFQGGEKLFF; CDR3nt: TGTGCCAGCAGTTTATTTCAGGGTGGGGAAAAACTGTTTTTT
v_gene: TRBV5-6; abundance: -; d_gene: TRBD2; j_gene: TRBJ2-1; CDR3aa: CASRTSGLSYNEQFF; CDR3nt: TGTGCCAGCAGGACTAGCGGGCTCTCCTACAATGAGCAGTTCTTC
v_gene: TRBV5-1; abundance: -; d_gene: TRBD1; j_gene: TRBJ1-1; CDR3aa: CASSIRGLGVNTEAFF; CDR3nt: TGCGCCAGCAGCATCAGGGGGCTTGGAGTGAACACTGAAGCTTTCTTT
v_gene: TRBV30; abundance: few; d_gene: -; j_gene: TRBJ1-1; CDR3aa: CAWSVGAATEAFF; CDR3nt: TGTGCCTGGAGTGTAGGGGCAGCCACTGAAGCTTTCTTT
v_gene: TRBV6-5; abundance: -; d_gene: -; j_gene: TRBJ1-2; CDR3aa: CASSSNLSGYTF; CDR3nt: TGTGCCAGCAGTTCAAACCTGTCTGGCTACACCTTC
v_gene: TRBV27; abundance: -; d_gene: -; j_gene: TRBJ1-1; CDR3aa: CASSSHWTVALTEAFF; CDR3nt: TGTGCCAGCAGTTCCCATTGGACAGTGGCATTAACTGAAGCTTTCTTT
v_gene: TRBV5-1; abundance: -; d_gene: -; j_gene: TRBJ1-1; CDR3aa: CASSLDRSWAFF; CDR3nt: TGCGCCAGCAGCTTGGACAGGTCATGGGCTTTCTTT
v_gene: TRBV10-3; abundance: once; d_gene: -; j_gene: TRBJ1-2; CDR3aa: CAISEYGTDYGYTF; CDR3nt: TGTGCCATCAGTGAATACGGGACTGACTATGGCTACACCTTC
v_gene: TRBV6-1; abundance: medium-sized; d_gene: -; j_gene: TRBJ1-1; CDR3aa: CASSARKAEAFF; CDR3nt: TGTGCCAGCAGTGCGCGTAAAGCTGAAGCTTTCTTT
v_gene: TRBV6-6; abundance: -; d_gene: TRBD1; j_gene: TRBJ2-7; CDR3aa: CASSPGTGGDGDF; CDR3nt: TGTGCCAGCAGCCCTGGGACAGGGGGTGATGGGGACTTC
v_gene: TRBV10-3; abundance: -; d_gene: TRBD2; j_gene: TRBJ2-1; CDR3aa: CAISESGRASGSRAEQFF; CDR3nt: TGTGCCATCAGTGAGTCGGGAAGGGCTAGCGGGAGTCGGGCTGAGCAGTTCTTC
v_gene: TRBV7-9; abundance: -; d_gene: -; j_gene: TRBJ2-7; CDR3aa: CASSFFTETPGYEQYF; CDR3nt: TGTGCCAGCAGCTTTTTTACCGAAACCCCGGGGTACGAGCAGTACTTC
v_gene: TRBV9; abundance: -; d_gene: TRBD1; j_gene: TRBJ1-2; CDR3aa: CASSDRGTAGGYTF; CDR3nt: TGTGCCAGCAGCGACCGGGGGACAGCCGGAGGCTACACCTTC
v_gene: TRBV19; abundance: -; d_gene: -; j_gene: TRBJ1-2; CDR3aa: CASSIKGVDGYTF; CDR3nt: TGTGCCAGTAGTATTAAGGGTGTGGATGGCTACACCTTC
v_gene: TRBV6-6; abundance: -; d_gene: -; j_gene: TRBJ2-1; CDR3aa: CASSYFESSYNEQFF; CDR3nt: TGTGCCAGCAGTTACTTTGAAAGCTCCTACAATGAGCAGTTCTTC
v_gene: TRBV7-2; abundance: -; d_gene: TRBD2; j_gene: TRBJ2-1; CDR3aa: CASSLALAGGAGEQFF; CDR3nt: TGTGCCAGCAGCTTAGCACTAGCGGGGGGGGCCGGTGAGCAGTTCTTC
v_gene: TRBV7-9; abundance: -; d_gene: TRBD1; j_gene: TRBJ2-7; CDR3aa: CASSSDRGLYEQYF; CDR3nt: TGTGCCAGCAGCTCTGACAGGGGGCTATACGAGCAGTACTTC
v_gene: TRBV10-1; abundance: -; d_gene: TRBD2; j_gene: TRBJ2-3; CDR3aa: CASSEGLAGGFWSTDTQYF; CDR3nt: TGCGCCAGCAGCGAAGGGCTAGCGGGGGGGTTTTGGAGCACAGATACGCAGTATTTT
v_gene: TRBV7-2; abundance: -; d_gene: TRBD2; j_gene: TRBJ2-1; CDR3aa: CASSFGGLGNEQFF; CDR3nt: TGTGCCAGCAGCTTCGGGGGGTTAGGCAATGAGCAGTTCTTC
v_gene: TRBV16; abundance: once; d_gene: -; j_gene: TRBJ1-1; CDR3aa: CASSPQGNGRITEAFF; CDR3nt: TGTGCCAGCAGCCCTCAAGGGAACGGAAGGATCACTGAAGCTTTCTTT
v_gene: TRBV6-1; abundance: -; d_gene: -; j_gene: TRBJ1-6; CDR3aa: CASSEPSNSPLHF; CDR3nt: TGTGCCAGCAGTGAACCCTCTAATTCACCCCTCCACTTT
v_gene: TRBV19; abundance: -; d_gene: -; j_gene: TRBJ2-3; CDR3aa: CASSQDRKTQYF; CDR3nt: TGTGCCAGTAGCCAAGACAGAAAGACGCAGTATTTT